This T cell receptor beta chain was identified during a study of regulatory T cells in long-lasting Graves disease (TCRdb year 2021). In terms of the full investigation: Antithyroid drugs had been taken for less than 3 months by newly diagnosed Graves' disease patients. The study took place in China and was registered as a clinical trial. This study used TCR sequencing and RNA sequencing of peripheral blood to compare persistent Graves' disease patients against newly diagnosed Graves' disease patients. TCR sequencing covered roughly 13 persistent and approximately 20 newly diagnosed Graves' disease patients, around 33 samples in total.

This clonotype has ten or more counts. The antigen it binds to is not known. Nothing much larger sits one base from this clone, and base qualities are not available. V ends up 3 bases short and J 8 bases short, with an unmatched junction base count of 8. The CDR3, cysteine through phenylalanine, is 15 amino acids long. Only the CDR3 part of the read is kept: 45 bases, read in frame from the first base. CDR1 and CDR2 (SGHRS, YFSETQ) derive from the germline V gene. Library generation was performed with multiplex PCR. The reads were generated on an Illumina HiSeq 4000. To build TCR beta libraries, CDR3 regions were amplified by Arm-PCR using iRepertoire HTBI primers. Before sequencing, the PCR products went through gel purification. In the source study's methods: Gene usage analysis of CDR3 amino acid clonotypes used the 60 to 80 TRBV and 14 to 15 TRBJ segments found across samples. COPE and FqMerger were used to merge filtered high-quality paired reads into contigs. BLAST was used to align contigs to the IMGT TRBV, TRBD and TRBJ reference genes, and CDR3 was defined following IMGT. Highly expanded clones were defined as clonotypes with a frequency above 0.1%. Repertoire diversity was measured by Shannon entropy, and V-J evenness by the Gini coefficient. A clonotype was considered public if more than one individual shared it. Using fastp trimming at Q25 and MiXCR clonotype assembly, TCRdb reanalyzed the public sequencing data and kept in-frame beta chains. All rows with the same CDR3 protein become a single entry with the most common DNA and genes. The V and J calls come from TCRdb's annotation, not from the publication. Here the sample has about 620,000 distinct CDR3 sequences; 16% occur a single time. The top ten clones comprise roughly 18% of the sample.

The investigation overall reported the following: As a limitation, the authors acknowledged that the small sample size may reduce accuracy. Persistent Graves' disease patients showed lower TCR Shannon entropy and fewer highly expanded clones than newly diagnosed patients, suggesting clonal expansion. Patients with persistent disease shared more public clonotypes (around 2,700) than newly diagnosed patients did (around 930). Persistent disease showed preferential use of TRBV28, TRBJ1-2 and TRBJ2-5, whereas newly diagnosed disease favored TRBV20-1 and TRBJ2-1. Sequencing and analysis were restricted to the TCR beta chain. Peripheral blood alone was examined, since thyroid tissue, which constituted the primary lesion, could not be accessed.

In the paper's terms, the time point label means: newly diagnosed GD, antithyroid drugs for less than 3 months. RNA was extracted from PBMCs in TRIzol for both TCR sequencing and RNA sequencing. Graves' disease was diagnosed according to American Thyroid Association guidelines. Patients were recruited from an endocrinology department in Xi'an, China. Each patient gave 7 to 9.5 milliliters of peripheral blood, collected in an EDTA anticoagulant tube. Ficoll Paque Plus density gradient separation was used to isolate PBMCs, and no additional T cell sorting was done. An Agilent 2100 Bioanalyzer and agarose gel were used to assess RNA quality, and a NanoDrop 2000 was used to measure RNA concentration. The sample was also linked to a second study, of T cells in Graves' hyperthyroidism and ophthalmopathy. As the second publication notes: Stable Graves' hyperthyroidism was defined as no progression to ophthalmopathy during 18 months of follow-up. Hyperthyroidism patients were newly diagnosed, with disease duration under 2 months, and aged 18 to 65 years. Patients with uncontrolled infections, other autoimmune diseases, pregnancy or lactation were excluded. Diagnoses relied on clinical symptoms, serum thyroxine and TRAb, thyroid ultrasound and orbital computed tomography. A first-round RT-PCR of the TCR CDR3 used the HTBI primer set with the Qiagen OneStep RT-PCR kit. Most expanded thyroid clonotypes (frequency above 0.001) were also detected in blood, suggesting blood repertoires may reflect thyroid immune responses. A 13 V-J signature model separated ophthalmopathy from stable hyperthyroidism, with about 88% sensitivity and just under 84% specificity in cross-validation and 80%/75% in testing. In validation, the model predicted progression to ophthalmopathy a median of about 5.9 months before onset, with around 70% sensitivity and about 72% specificity. A discovery cohort of about a hundred patients, 43 with Graves' ophthalmopathy and under 60 with stable Graves' hyperthyroidism, was used to find distinguishing TCR V-J signatures. An independent validation cohort of fewer than 20 hyperthyroidism patients and about 15 patients who later progressed to ophthalmopathy tested prospective prediction of ophthalmopathy. The 100 discovery patients were divided at random into training and test sets in a 7:3 ratio. Thyroid tissue and blood T-cell repertoires from more than 5 Graves' hyperthyroidism patients were also compared in the study. After blood sampling, hyperthyroidism patients were treated with methimazole at a starting dose of 30 mg daily, and ophthalmopathy patients were treated with high-dose intravenous methylprednisolone. Libraries were constructed in a second round of multiplex PCR, after which size selection and purification were carried out. Paired-end sequencing of the libraries was performed with 100 bp reads on an Illumina HiSeq2000. SOAPnuke was used to process the raw data, removing reads that contained adapters or uncalled bases, had a mean Phred below 15, or lacked an exact match to the constant primer or identifier. High-quality paired reads were merged using COPE v1.2.5, and each unique nucleotide sequence was defined as a clonotype. MiTCR v1.1 was used to align clonotypes to the IMGT TRBV, TRBD and TRBJ reference segments. Analysis was restricted to V-J combinations with a frequency above 0.0001, which covered 98% to 99.2% of repertoires. The TCS score was defined as the ratio of F50 (clonal expansion) to E x V (chaos), calculated using BLOSUM62-based TCRdist between CDR3 peptides within each V-J. Welch's t-statistics and random forest reduced roughly 530 V-J features to around 14, which were used in a naive Bayes classifier (R e1071). Sample size was not statistically predetermined, and investigators were not blinded to group allocation. TCR Vbeta CDR3 sequencing of 120 to 150 peripheral blood samples (roughly 41 ophthalmopathy, over 70 hyperthyroidism and some 17 progressor patients) is reported in the paper.

The receptor chain draws on TRBV5-1 and TRBJ1-6; a stretch of 7 junction bases matches TRBD1. The TCR comes from a woman in her 30s with Graves disease. Donor details come from another sample of the same person, matched by shared clones. Source: peripheral blood mononuclear cells (PBMCs), taken at new diagnosis, from a patient treated with antithyroid drugs. The CDR3 reads as follows: CASSSLTGSDSPLHF. The bases read TGCGCCAGCAGCTCCCTGACAGGGTCGGATTCACCCCTCCACTTT.